This entry lists 21 T cell receptor beta chains sequenced from one sample in a study of immune evolution from preneoplasia to lung adenocarcinoma. The protocol was immunoSEQ multiplex PCR, while the TCRdb copy is restricted to in-frame clones and leaves out a portion. This sample yields several thousand clones, of which around 80% are seen a single time; about 6% belongs to the top ten. The sequencing sample was made of FFPE invasive lung adenocarcinoma tissue. Receptors were obtained from a person aged 45 to 59 with lung adenocarcinoma.

The gene calls are TRBV11-2 and TRBJ2-1; D perhaps matches TRBD1 (6 bases). Germline V gene data show CDR1 as SGHAT and CDR2 as FQNNGV. V lost 4 bases and J lost 4, with 17 bases in between. The CDR3 spans 16 residues. For the CDR3, the DNA is TGTGCCAGCAGCTCGACCTTCAGGGGATCTTACAATGAGCAGTTCTTC. It encodes CASSSTFRGSYNEQFF.

The V call is TRBV28, the J call TRBJ2-7; D tentatively reads TRBD1 or TRBD2 (5 bases each). V dropped 5 bases and J dropped 3 bases, with 20 bases sitting between them. Per the germline V gene, CDR1 is MDHEN and CDR2 is SYDVKM. The CDR3 has 16 residues. The CDR3 loop is CASSPLPGTGHYEQYF. CDR3 DNA: TGTGCCAGCAGTCCTCTTCCCGGGACCGGGCACTACGAGCAGTACTTC.

This clone was seen just once. The rearrangement links TRBV7-2 to TRBJ2-1, with D possibly TRBD2 on 5 matching bases. Looked up from germline, CDR1 is SGHTA and CDR2 is FQGNSA. The CDR3 sequence is 13 residues long. V was trimmed by 3 bases and J by 5 bases, leaving 8 bases between them. CDR3 nucleotides: TGTGCCAGCAGCTTCCAGCGGAACAATGAGCAGTTCTTC. The encoded protein is CASSFQRNNEQFF.

V and J are TRBV18 and TRBJ2-7, with D possibly matching TRBD1 (6 bases). The V gene lost 1 base and the J gene lost 3 bases, with 16 bases spanning the gap. Germline loops: CDR1 KGHSH, CDR2 LQKENI. This CDR3 contains 16 residues. DNA of the CDR3: TGTGCCAGCTCACCACTCCCTCCGGGACAAAACTACGAGCAGTACTTC. Amino acid sequence: CASSPLPPGQNYEQYF. The variable domain in full, completed from reference TRBV18 and TRBJ2-7, reads NAGVMQNPRHLVRRRGQEARLRCSPMKGHSHVYWYRQLPEEGLKFMVYLQKENIIDESGMPKERFSAEFPKEGPSILRIQQVVRGDSAAYFCASSPLPPGQNYEQYFGPGTRLTVT.

The rearrangement links TRBV7-9 to TRBJ2-1; no clear D. Per germline, CDR1 SEHNR and CDR2 FQNEAQ (reference sequence). The length of the CDR3 is 13 residues. Deletions cut 5 bases from V and 8 bases from J, with 13 bases between. The chain's CDR3 is CASSPNLSHEQFF. CDR3 bases: TGTGCCAGCAGCCCCAACTTAAGTCATGAGCAGTTCTTC. Based on the CDR3 plus reference TRBV7-9 and TRBJ2-1, the full variable domain is DTGVSQNPRHKITKRGQNVTFRCDPISEHNRLYWYRQTLGQGPEFLTYFQNEAQLEKSRLLSDRFSAERPKGSFSTLEIQRTEQGDSAMYLCASSPNLSHEQFFGPGTRLTVL.

V is TRBV9 and J is TRBJ2-3, with TRBD2 matching 10 bases. Trimming removed 0 bases from V and 3 bases from J; junction bases left unmatched: 7. The CDR3 is 17 amino acids. Germline lookup yields CDR1 SGDLS and CDR2 YYNGEE. Here the CDR3 reads CASSVDPSGRITDTQYF. In DNA, the CDR3 is TGTGCCAGCAGCGTAGACCCTAGCGGGAGAATTACAGATACGCAGTATTTT.

The chain employs TRBV7-6 and TRBJ1-3, with TRBD1 identical over 7 bases. The CDR3 is 14 amino acids. CDR1 SGHVS and CDR2 FNYEAQ come from the germline V gene. Losses at the gene ends were 5 bases for V and 4 bases for J; bases not matched to a gene: 5. CDR3 loop: CASSPPGQGNTIYF. The CDR3 DNA sequence: TGTGCCAGCAGCCCGCCGGGACAGGGAAACACCATATATTTT. Full variable domain (outside the CDR3, taken from reference TRBV7-6 and TRBJ1-3): GAGVSQSPRYKVTKRGQDVALRCDPISGHVSLYWYRQALGQGPEFLTYFNYEAQQDKSGLPNDRFSAERPEGSISTLTIQRTEQRDSAMYRCASSPPGQGNTIYFGEGSWLTVV.

This chain connects TRBV10-2 to TRBJ2-4, with TRBD1 matching over 7 bases. Germline CDR1 reads WSHSY; CDR2 reads SAAADI. This CDR3 is built from 15 residues. Trimming removed 6 bases from V and 6 bases from J; junction bases left unmatched: 11. The CDR3 DNA is TGCGCCAGCAGCCGGACAGGTAGCACGGGAAACATTCAGTACTTC. Residues: CASSRTGSTGNIQYF.

The chain carries TRBV2 and TRBJ1-6; a possible D gene is TRBD1 (5 bases). The CDR3 sequence is 15 residues long. Germline lookup yields CDR1 SNHLY and CDR2 FYNNEI. Trimming removed 3 bases from V and 7 bases from J, with 13 bases in between. The CDR3 loop is CASSDRGSSNSPLHF. The CDR3, as DNA: TGTGCCAGCAGTGATAGGGGTTCATCAAATTCACCCCTCCACTTT.

This clone was seen only a few times. This chain's CDR3 is CSAASGGSYNEQFF. DNA for the CDR3: TGCAGCGCCGCTAGCGGGGGGTCGTACAATGAGCAGTTCTTC. The V gene is TRBV29-1, the J gene TRBJ2-1, with 11 bases matching TRBD2. Germline assignment: CDR1 SQVTM and CDR2 ANQGSEA. The CDR3 loop spans 14 amino acids. The ends lost 7 bases at V and 4 bases at J; junction bases unmatched: 6.

The CDR3 region is CASIQRGGIGEQFF. The CDR3 DNA sequence: TGTGCCAGCATCCAAAGGGGTGGAATTGGGGAGCAGTTCTTC. The chain links TRBV11-2 to TRBJ2-1; perhaps TRBD1 as D (5 bases). Germline V gene data show CDR1 as SGHAT and CDR2 as FQNNGV. V lost 7 bases, J lost 10 bases, and 20 bases lay in between. This CDR3 spans 14 amino acids.

This rearrangement joins TRBV2 to TRBJ2-3; D gene ambiguous. V shed 6 bases and J shed 2 bases, with 3 bases lying between them. CDR1 and CDR2 from the germline V gene are SNHLY and FYNNEI. This CDR3 contains 11 residues. CDR3 residues: CASRTTDTQYF. As DNA, the CDR3 is TGTGCCAGCAGGACCACAGATACGCAGTATTTT. The variable domain in full, completed from reference TRBV2 and TRBJ2-3, reads EPEVTQTPSHQVTQMGQEVILRCVPISNHLYFYWYRQILGQKVEFLVSFYNNEISEKSEIFDDQFSVERPDGSNFTLKIRSTKLEDSAMYFCASRTTDTQYFGPGTRLTVL.

This chain uses TRBV7-9 with TRBJ1-2, with D unresolved. Germline values: CDR1 SEHNR, CDR2 FQNEAQ (reference sequence). Trimming left V 3 bases short and J 6 bases short, with 17 bases between. This CDR3 spans 15 amino acids. The CDR3 here is CASSFPIGDLHGYTF. The CDR3 DNA follows: TGTGCCAGCAGCTTCCCCATCGGGGATCTCCATGGCTACACCTTC.

The chain carries TRBV9 and TRBJ2-1; perhaps TRBD1 as D (5 bases). The CDR3 contains 15 residues. Trimming pared 0 bases from V and 3 bases from J, leaving 10 bases between. Germline loops: CDR1 SGDLS, CDR2 YYNGEE. CDR3 region: CASSVEAQGYNEQFF. The CDR3 nucleotides are TGTGCCAGCAGCGTAGAGGCCCAGGGCTACAATGAGCAGTTCTTC.

DNA of the CDR3: TGTGCCAGCAGCCCGGACAGACGCAGGTCCGAGCAGTACTTC. This gives the protein CASSPDRRRSEQYF. The chain joins TRBV5-6 to TRBJ2-7; possible D gene TRBD1, 6 bases. The CDR3 has 14 amino acids. V was cut by 4 bases and J by 6 bases, with 17 bases left in between. Germline CDR1 SGHDT, CDR2 YYEEEE.

This clone was counted a few times. The genes are TRBV20-1 and TRBJ2-1; D is unclear. The germline CDR1 and CDR2 sequences are DFQATT and SNEGSKA (reference sequence). The CDR3 totals 11 residues. Trimming left V 6 bases short and J 8 bases short, with 11 bases between. CDR3 in amino acids: CSAARRDEQFF. The CDR3 coding sequence is TGCAGTGCCGCCCGGAGAGATGAGCAGTTCTTC.

The rearrangement joins TRBV28 to TRBJ2-5, with a weak D call TRBD1 (5 bases). The CDR3 spans 14 residues. Trimming pared 9 bases from V and 4 bases from J, leaving 18 bases between. Germline values: CDR1 MDHEN, CDR2 SYDVKM. CDR3: CASKSGLQRETQYF. The CDR3 DNA is TGTGCCAGTAAATCAGGGCTCCAACGAGAGACCCAGTACTTC.

The chain combines TRBV28 with TRBJ2-1; TRBD1 matches 9 bases. V was clipped by 4 bases and J by 2 bases; unmatched bases: 3. The germline V gene has CDR1 MDHEN and CDR2 SYDVKM. The CDR3 is made up of 15 amino acids. The CDR3 region has the DNA TGTGCCAGCAGTTCGCGGACAGGGGCCTACAATGAGCAGTTCTTC. Residues: CASSSRTGAYNEQFF.

This chain joins TRBV4-1 and TRBJ2-7; the match to TRBD2 covers 11 bases. V was pared by 3 bases and J by 1 base, with 2 bases of the junction left unmatched. Germline values: CDR1 MGHRA, CDR2 YSYEKL. There are 15 residues in the CDR3. The CDR3 bases are TGCGCCAGCAGCCAGACTAGCGGGACGTCCTACGAGCAGTACTTC. Protein: CASSQTSGTSYEQYF.

About this clone: One junction end does not reproduce the germline sequence, and a read error may be involved. The CDR3 sequence: CASNLHSKNIQYF. For the CDR3, the DNA is TGTGCCAGCAACTTACACAGCAAAAACATTCAGTACTTC. The J gene is TRBJ2-4, the V gene TRBV11-3; D gene ambiguous. The germline CDR1 and CDR2 sequences are SGHNT and YENEEA. The CDR3 has 13 residues.

The chain links TRBV7-6 to TRBJ2-1, with D tentatively TRBD1 or TRBD2 (5 bases each). V was cut by 1 base and J by 2 bases, with 15 bases left in between. The CDR3 runs to 17 residues. The V gene's germline CDR1 is SGHVS and CDR2 FNYEAQ. Written as DNA, the CDR3 is TGTGCCAGCAGCTTAGGTGGGGGTAGCGACCCCTACAATGAGCAGTTCTTC. Encoded protein: CASSLGGGSDPYNEQFF.